This TCR beta chain was captured by sequencing in a study of shared clonotypes between healthy human individuals. The table came from immunoSEQ multiplex PCR; TCRdb's copy has only in-frame clones and leaves some out. The table lists around 2,000,000 clones, approximately 95% of them singletons, with roughly 1% in the top ten. Naive CD8 cells lacked CD45RO, underwent positive selection for CCR7 and left out terminally differentiated effector memory CD45RA+ cells. The sequenced sample consisted of naive CD8+ T cells sorted from blood. The TCR comes from a man between 18 and 35 years old in good health.

The CDR3 loop reads CASSEPYNEQFF. CDR3 sequence (DNA): TGTGCCAGCAGCGAACCTTACAATGAGCAGTTCTTC. The chain employs TRBV9 and TRBJ2-1; no definite D call. Between the trimmed V and J ends, which lost 3 bases and 4 bases, there was a span of 5 bases. This CDR3 is built from 12 residues. Looked up from germline, CDR1 is SGDLS and CDR2 is YYNGEE. Drawing the rest from reference TRBV9 and TRBJ2-1, the complete variable domain is DSGVTQTPKHLITATGQRVTLRCSPRSGDLSVYWYQQSLDQGLQFLIQYYNGEERAKGNILERFSAQQFPDLHSELNLSSLELGDSALYFCASSEPYNEQFFGPGTRLTVL.